This record covers a single TCR beta chain. No antigen is known for it. Using immunoSEQ multiplex PCR, the repertoire was profiled, and TCRdb retains in-frame clones only, with some absent. The sample includes under 150,000 clones, roughly nine tenths of them seen just once. This record comes from a study of T cell responses to AZD1222 COVID-19 vaccine. Study-level information: Second-dose recipients at about 4 or about 12 weeks were treated as one pooled group.

Study outcomes and limitations: Sampling that yielded the repertoires occurred only after the peak T cell response. A rise in Spike-specific TCR breadth and depth followed two AZD1222 doses. Possibly, clonal diversity was underestimated; donors were largely white British and included more females.

V dropped 3 bases and J dropped 1; count of bases not matched to a gene: 3. The CDR3 extends over 15 amino acids. Germline values: CDR1 KGHSH, CDR2 LQKENI. The V and J genes are TRBV18 and TRBJ2-5, with 9 bases that match TRBD2. The sample was peripheral blood, taken on day 0 of AZD1222 vaccination. The receptor's source is an adult in good health. CDR3 in amino acids: CASSPLTSGQETQYF. CDR3 coding DNA: TGTGCCAGCTCACCCCTGACTAGCGGCCAAGAGACCCAGTACTTC.